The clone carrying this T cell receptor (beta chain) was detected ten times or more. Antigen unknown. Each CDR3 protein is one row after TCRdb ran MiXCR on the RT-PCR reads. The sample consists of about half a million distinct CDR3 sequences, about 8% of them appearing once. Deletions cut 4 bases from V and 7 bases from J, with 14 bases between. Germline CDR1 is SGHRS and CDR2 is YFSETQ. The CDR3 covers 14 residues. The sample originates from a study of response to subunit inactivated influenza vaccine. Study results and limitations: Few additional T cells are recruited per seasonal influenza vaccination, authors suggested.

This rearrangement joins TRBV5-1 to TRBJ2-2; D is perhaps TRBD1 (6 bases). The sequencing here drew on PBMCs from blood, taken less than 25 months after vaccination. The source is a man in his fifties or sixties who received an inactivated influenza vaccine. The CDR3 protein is CASSAGQQGGELFF. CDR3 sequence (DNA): TGCGCCAGCAGCGCAGGACAGCAGGGCGGGGAGCTGTTTTTT.